This T cell receptor beta chain is drawn from a study of blood T cell repertoires in COVID-19. Study overall: COVID-19 samples collected from the United States, Italy and Spain covered acute and convalescent phases. Sources were T cells, B-cell-depleted T cells, or PBMCs; the material itself was cDNA or gDNA.

Authors' processing steps: Reference gene primer amplification gave nucleated cell count estimates. TCRdb's copy holds only in-frame clones and misses some; the assay was immunoSEQ multiplex PCR. Clonal size and the V and J genes are those of that table, whereas D and trimming came from the DNA. The data show approximately 160,000 clones, 85% to 90% seen once. Per the germline V gene, CDR1 is LGHDT and CDR2 is YNNKEL (reference sequence). Deletions cut 4 bases from V and 10 bases from J, with 17 bases between. The CDR3 loop spans 14 amino acids. Sequenced sample: peripheral blood. The receptor was derived from a man aged 45-60 years with active or convalescent COVID-19. The rearrangement uses TRBV3-1 (or the pseudogene TRBV3-2) and TRBJ2-1, with D possibly being TRBD2 (6 bases). CDR3 protein: CASSRWTTTGEQFF. CDR3 DNA: TGTGCCAGCAGCCGTTGGACTACCACGGGGGAGCAGTTCTTC.